This T cell receptor beta chain was retrieved from a study of T cell changes during pregnancy in multiple sclerosis. Only in-frame clones appear in the TCRdb table, and some are missing; sequencing was by immunoSEQ multiplex PCR. The sample yields 50,000 to 60,000 clones, 80% to 90% seen once. Per germline, CDR1 SGHDT and CDR2 YYEEEE. J gave up 5 bases and V 8 bases, and 8 bases lay outside the gene matches. This CDR3 comprises 13 residues. The sequences come from CD4+ T cells from peripheral blood mononuclear cells, collected in the third trimester of pregnancy. The rearrangement joins TRBV5-6 to TRBJ1-1; 8 positions match TRBD1. The clonotype comes from a female donor with multiple sclerosis, enrolled in a pregnancy study. In DNA, the CDR3 is TGTGCCAGTGAGAGGGACAGGAGGACTGAAGCTTTCTTT. Protein sequence: CASERDRRTEAFF.